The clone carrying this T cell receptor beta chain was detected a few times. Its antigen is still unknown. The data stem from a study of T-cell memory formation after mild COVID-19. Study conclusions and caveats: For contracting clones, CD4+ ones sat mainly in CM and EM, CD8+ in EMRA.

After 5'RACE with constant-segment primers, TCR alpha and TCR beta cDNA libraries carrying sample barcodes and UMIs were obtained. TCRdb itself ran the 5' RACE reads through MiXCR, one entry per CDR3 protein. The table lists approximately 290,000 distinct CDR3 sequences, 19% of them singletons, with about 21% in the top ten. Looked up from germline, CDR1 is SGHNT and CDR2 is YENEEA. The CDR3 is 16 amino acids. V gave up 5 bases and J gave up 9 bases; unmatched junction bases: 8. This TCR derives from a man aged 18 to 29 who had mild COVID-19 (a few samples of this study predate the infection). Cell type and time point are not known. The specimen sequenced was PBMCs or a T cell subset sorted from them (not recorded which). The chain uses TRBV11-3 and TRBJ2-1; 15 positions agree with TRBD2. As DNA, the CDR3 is TGTGCCAGCAGCCCCCGGACTAGCGGGGGGGGCGGTGAGCAGTTCTTC. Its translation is CASSPRTSGGGGEQFF.